This TCR beta chain was sequenced in a study of blood T cell repertoires in COVID-19. V lost 6 bases and J 1 base, leaving 11 bases between the germline ends. Germline loops: CDR1 MNHEY, CDR2 SVGEGT. This CDR3 has 14 residues. Assay used: immunoSEQ multiplex PCR; TCRdb lists only in-frame clones, some missing. There are over 250,000 clones in the sample; nearly 90% occur only once, and around 0.9% lies in the top ten. The TCR comes from a woman aged 25 to 39 who had recovered from COVID-19. Sequenced: PBMCs or T cells enriched from blood (not recorded which). The rearrangement joins TRBV6-2 or TRBV6-3 to TRBJ2-3; the D gene is possibly TRBD1 (6 bases). CDR3 sequence (DNA): TGTGCCAGCAGCCGGACAGAGGGCACAGATACGCAGTATTTT. As protein: CASSRTEGTDTQYF.